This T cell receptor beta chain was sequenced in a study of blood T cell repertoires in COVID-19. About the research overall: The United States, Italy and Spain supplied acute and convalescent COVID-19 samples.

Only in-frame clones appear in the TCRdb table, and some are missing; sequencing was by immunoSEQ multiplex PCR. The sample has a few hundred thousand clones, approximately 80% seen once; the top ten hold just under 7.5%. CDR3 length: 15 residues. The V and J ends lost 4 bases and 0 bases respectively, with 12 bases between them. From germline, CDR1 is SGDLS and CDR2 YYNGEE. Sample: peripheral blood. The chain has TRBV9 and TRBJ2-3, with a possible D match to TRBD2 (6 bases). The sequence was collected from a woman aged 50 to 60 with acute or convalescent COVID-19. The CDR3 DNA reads TGTGCCAGCAGCCCCCAGCGGGTGAGCACAGATACGCAGTATTTT. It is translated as CASSPQRVSTDTQYF.